This T cell receptor (beta chain) was captured in a study of blood T cell repertoires in COVID-19. Study summary: Italy, Spain and the United States were the sources of the convalescent and acute COVID-19 samples.

The CDR3 is 16 amino acids. The V end lost 0 bases, the J end lost 4 bases, and 12 bases lay between the germline ends. In germline, CDR1 is LGHNA, CDR2 YSLEER. Sequenced by immunoSEQ multiplex PCR; TCRdb stores in-frame clones only, minus some. The table includes over 300,000 clones, 90% detected once. The genes are TRBV4-3 and TRBJ1-4; D not certain. Sequenced input: peripheral blood. This clonotype was sampled from a man between 18 and 29 years old with active or convalescent COVID-19. The CDR3 loop is CASSQERQAGNEKLFF. In DNA form, the CDR3 reads TGCGCCAGCAGCCAAGAACGGCAGGCCGGTAATGAAAAACTGTTTTTT.